These 32 T cell receptor beta chains were sequenced from one sample in a study of shared clonotypes between healthy human individuals. The table came from immunoSEQ multiplex PCR; TCRdb's copy has only in-frame clones and leaves some out. The top ten clones hold less than 0.55% of a sample with approximately 1.4 million clones, 95% to 99% of them seen once. Source material: naive CD4+ T cells sorted from blood. Subset described: CD45RA+ positively selected. The receptors stem from a man aged 30 to 45 in good health.

V and J are TRBV2 and TRBJ1-4; D is uncertain. Trimming shortened V by 8 bases and J by 7 bases, and 11 bases separated the two germline ends. The CDR3 is made up of 12 amino acids. CDR1 is SNHLY, CDR2 FYNNEI, per germline. CDR3 loop: CASRRIFEKLFF. Here the CDR3 DNA reads TGTGCCAGCCGGCGGATCTTTGAAAAACTGTTTTTT.

This CDR3 reads CASSQGQVQLIEKLFF. The CDR3 bases are TGCGCCAGCAGCCAAGGTCAAGTACAACTAATCGAGAAACTGTTTTTT. The chain links TRBV4-3 to TRBJ1-4; D is uncertain. The V and J ends lost 1 base and 11 bases respectively, with 20 bases between them. This CDR3 comprises 16 residues. CDR1 is LGHNA and CDR2 is YSLEER in the germline V gene.

V usage is TRBV7-8 and J usage is TRBJ2-7, with 9 bases lining up with TRBD1. The CDR3 length is 13 residues. V was clipped by 6 bases and J by 6 bases; unmatched bases: 6. Germline V gene lookup returns CDR1 SGHVS and CDR2 FQNEAQ. The CDR3 spells CASSWDRAAEQYF. For the CDR3, the DNA is TGTGCCAGCAGTTGGGACAGGGCGGCCGAGCAGTACTTC.

This sequence joins TRBV27 and TRBJ1-4; D remains unclear. The length of the CDR3 is 15 residues. The germline gives CDR1 MNHEY, CDR2 SMNVEV (reference sequence). Trimming cost V 4 bases and J 0 bases, with 9 bases left between them. CDR3 in amino acids: CASSSWAATNEKLFF. CDR3 sequence (DNA): TGTGCCAGCAGTTCTTGGGCAGCAACTAATGAAAAACTGTTTTTT. Combining the CDR3 with reference TRBV27 and TRBJ1-4 gives the whole variable domain EAQVTQNPRYLITVTGKKLTVTCSQNMNHEYMSWYRQDPGLGLRQIYYSMNVEVTDKGDVPEGYKVSRKEKRNFPLILESPSPNQTSLYFCASSSWAATNEKLFFGSGTQLSVL.

The J gene is TRBJ2-1, the V gene TRBV5-4; 9 nucleotides align to TRBD1. Germline-derived CDR1 and CDR2 are SGHNT and YYREEE (reference sequence). With V trimmed by 2 bases and J by 2 bases, 8 bases remained unmatched. The CDR3 loop spans 17 amino acids. The CDR3 region is CASSFGTGKRTYNEQFF. DNA for the CDR3: TGTGCCAGCAGCTTCGGGACAGGGAAGAGAACCTACAATGAGCAGTTCTTC.

This clone is a singleton in its sample. The chain combines TRBV18 with TRBJ2-1; TRBD2 might be the D (5 bases). This CDR3 comprises 14 residues. Trimming removed 4 bases at V and 0 bases at J, with 7 bases between. Germline V gene lookup returns CDR1 KGHSH and CDR2 LQKENI. In nucleotides, the CDR3 is TGTGCCAGCTCACAGGAGGACTCCTACAATGAGCAGTTCTTC. Translation: CASSQEDSYNEQFF. Combining the CDR3 with reference TRBV18 and TRBJ2-1 gives the whole variable domain NAGVMQNPRHLVRRRGQEARLRCSPMKGHSHVYWYRQLPEEGLKFMVYLQKENIIDESGMPKERFSAEFPKEGPSILRIQQVVRGDSAAYFCASSQEDSYNEQFFGPGTRLTVL.

The count of this clone is one. The gene calls are TRBV6-4 and TRBJ2-7; D is unclear. Trimming took off 4 bases at V and 2 bases at J, with 15 bases between the two ends. CDR3 size: 15 residues. Germline V CDR1 and CDR2: MRHNA, SNTAGT. CDR3 in amino acids: CASSGPSDVTYEQYF. CDR3 in DNA: TGTGCCAGCAGTGGACCCTCGGACGTCACCTACGAGCAGTACTTC.

The chain has TRBV18 and TRBJ2-5; D remains unclear. Germline CDR1 is KGHSH and CDR2 is LQKENI. This CDR3 has 14 residues. Deletions cut 1 base from V and 2 bases from J, with 8 bases between. The CDR3 spells CASSPLDLQETQYF. CDR3 coding DNA: TGTGCCAGCTCACCACTCGACCTTCAAGAGACCCAGTACTTC.

The CDR3 spells CASSPSRAGGVNEQFF. For the CDR3, the DNA is TGTGCCAGCTCACCCTCCCGAGCGGGAGGGGTGAATGAGCAGTTCTTC. J is TRBJ2-1 and V is TRBV18; the match to TRBD2 covers 10 bases. The CDR3 covers 16 residues. Trimming cost V 3 bases and J 7 bases; bases outside gene matches: 9. Germline CDR1 is KGHSH and CDR2 is LQKENI.

The chain carries TRBV5-6 and TRBJ2-2; D perhaps matches TRBD2 (5 bases). CDR1 is SGHDT and CDR2 is YYEEEE in the germline V gene. V dropped 2 bases and J dropped 3 bases, with 11 bases sitting between them. The CDR3 consists of 15 residues. The CDR3 spells CASSFSRRDTGELFF. For the CDR3, the DNA is TGTGCCAGCAGCTTCAGTAGGCGGGACACCGGGGAGCTGTTTTTT.

The chain recombines TRBV5-1 with TRBJ1-5, with D uncertain. V lost 4 bases and J 0 bases, leaving 11 bases between the germline ends. Per germline, CDR1 SGHRS and CDR2 YFSETQ. The CDR3 has 15 amino acids. This CDR3 reads CASSADPYSNQPQHF. In DNA form, the CDR3 reads TGCGCCAGCAGCGCCGACCCCTATAGCAATCAGCCCCAGCATTTT.

The CDR3, as DNA: TGTGCCAGCAGCGCAAAAAGAACAGGGATCTACGAGCAGTACTTC. As protein: CASSAKRTGIYEQYF. The rearrangement joins TRBV7-3 to TRBJ2-7; perhaps TRBD1 as D (6 bases). The CDR3 is 15 residues long. The germline CDR1 and CDR2 sequences are SGHTA and FQGTGA. V was pared by 5 bases and J by 3 bases, with 17 bases between.

This clone was detected only once. V and J are TRBV6-1 and TRBJ1-5, with a possible D match to TRBD1 (5 bases). The CDR3 has 14 amino acids. Germline V gene lookup returns CDR1 MNHNS and CDR2 SASEGT. V was clipped by 5 bases and J by 4 bases, with 12 bases between them. CDR3 protein: CASSSSGTNQPQHF. For the CDR3, the DNA is TGTGCCAGCAGTTCGTCAGGGACTAATCAGCCCCAGCATTTT.

This clone was counted a single time. The rearrangement joins TRBV18 to TRBJ1-3; TRBD1 is a possible D gene (5 bases). V was clipped by 3 bases and J by 6 bases, with 9 bases between them. Germline CDR1 is KGHSH and CDR2 is LQKENI. This CDR3 is built from 13 residues. For the CDR3, the DNA is TGTGCCAGCTCACCGGGGGAAGAAAACACCATATATTTT. It is translated as CASSPGEENTIYF.

V and J are TRBV6-1 and TRBJ1-1, with 7 positions matching TRBD1. With 7 bases clipped from V and 3 bases from J, the junction kept 11 bases outside the gene matches. CDR3 length equals 15 residues. Looked up from germline, CDR1 is MNHNS and CDR2 is SASEGT. The CDR3 DNA follows: TGTGCCAGCAAGGACCGGGACAGCTTGCACACTGAAGCTTTCTTT. Protein: CASKDRDSLHTEAFF.

The V call is TRBV2, the J call TRBJ2-7; the D gene is possibly TRBD2 (6 bases). The germline gives CDR1 SNHLY, CDR2 FYNNEI. V was cut by 1 base and J by 10 bases, with 14 bases left in between. The CDR3 spans 13 residues. The CDR3 here is CASSEDLLAAQYF. CDR3 nucleotide sequence: TGTGCCAGCAGTGAAGACCTACTAGCAGCTCAGTACTTC. The whole variable domain, filled in from reference TRBV2 and TRBJ2-7, reads EPEVTQTPSHQVTQMGQEVILRCVPISNHLYFYWYRQILGQKVEFLVSFYNNEISEKSEIFDDQFSVERPDGSNFTLKIRSTKLEDSAMYFCASSEDLLAAQYFGPGTRLTVT.

J is TRBJ2-2 and V is TRBV5-1, with a tentative D call TRBD1 (5 bases). V lost 7 bases and J 5 bases, leaving 15 bases between the germline ends. This CDR3 is 14 amino acids long. Germline V gene data show CDR1 as SGHRS and CDR2 as YFSETQ. The DNA for the CDR3 is TGCGCCAGCCGTGGGGCAGGATTTACCGGGGAGCTGTTTTTT. Translated: CASRGAGFTGELFF.

The chain is built from TRBV5-1 and TRBJ2-7, with D hard to call. With 0 bases removed from V and 3 bases from J, the gap between germline ends came to 10 bases. Germline values: CDR1 SGHRS, CDR2 YFSETQ. The CDR3 sequence is 14 residues long. This CDR3 is CASSLALHLYEQYF. The CDR3 DNA reads as TGCGCCAGCAGCTTGGCACTCCATCTCTACGAGCAGTACTTC. Supplemented by reference TRBV5-1 and TRBJ2-7, the full variable domain reads KAGVTQTPRYLIKTRGQQVTLSCSPISGHRSVSWYQQTPGQGLQFLFEYFSETQRNKGNFPGRFSGRQFSNSRSEMNVSTLELGDSALYLCASSLALHLYEQYFGPGTRLTVT.

This chain links TRBV7-2 with TRBJ2-3; 7 bases align to TRBD1. The CDR3 contains 15 residues. The germline V gene has CDR1 SGHTA and CDR2 FQGNSA. J was trimmed by 3 bases and V by 4 bases; bases with no gene match: 7. CDR3 DNA: TGTGCCAGCAGCTGGCTGACAGGGAAGACAGATACGCAGTATTTT. Protein product: CASSWLTGKTDTQYF. Combining the CDR3 with reference TRBV7-2 and TRBJ2-3 gives the whole variable domain GAGVSQSPSNKVTEKGKDVELRCDPISGHTALYWYRQSLGQGLEFLIYFQGNSAPDKSGLPSDRFSAERTGGSVSTLTIQRTQQEDSAVYLCASSWLTGKTDTQYFGPGTRLTVL.

This chain joins TRBV7-6 and TRBJ1-5; 7 bases map to TRBD1. This CDR3 spans 14 amino acids. Trimming cost V 5 bases and J 7 bases; bases outside gene matches: 8. Germline CDR1 SGHVS, CDR2 FNYEAQ. The CDR3 here is CASSQKQGGQPQHF. The CDR3 DNA sequence: TGTGCCAGCAGCCAAAAGCAGGGGGGCCAGCCCCAGCATTTT.

This sequence joins TRBV5-4 and TRBJ2-4; TRBD2 matches at 10 bases. Trimming cost V 2 bases and J 7 bases; bases outside gene matches: 12. There are 17 residues in the CDR3. Per the germline V gene, CDR1 is SGHNT and CDR2 is YYREEE (reference sequence). CDR3 sequence: CASSFPTSGPGGNIQYF. CDR3 DNA sequence: TGTGCCAGCAGCTTCCCGACTAGCGGGCCAGGGGGGAACATTCAGTACTTC.

The chain links TRBV2 to TRBJ1-2; no clear D gene. V was trimmed by 4 bases and J by 4 bases, leaving 7 bases between them. From germline, CDR1 is SNHLY and CDR2 FYNNEI. The CDR3 is 12 amino acids. CDR3 sequence (DNA): TGTGCCAGCAGTGCAGATCTCTATGGCTACACCTTC. It codes for CASSADLYGYTF.

The gene calls are TRBV7-9 and TRBJ2-1; TRBD2 matches at 8 bases. Germline V lookup: CDR1 SEHNR, CDR2 FQNEAQ (reference sequence). V shed 5 bases and J 8 bases; nucleotides not matched to a gene: 2. The CDR3 loop spans 12 amino acids. CDR3: CASSPGGDEQFF. CDR3 nucleotide sequence: TGTGCCAGCAGCCCGGGGGGGGATGAGCAGTTCTTC.

The rearrangement links TRBV7-9 to TRBJ2-5, with unresolved D. The germline V gene has CDR1 SEHNR and CDR2 FQNEAQ (reference sequence). There are 15 residues in the CDR3. V lost 2 bases and J 3 bases, leaving 13 bases between the germline ends. CDR3 coding DNA: TGTGCCAGCAGCTTAAATAGTAACCCAAAAGAGACCCAGTACTTC. Its translation: CASSLNSNPKETQYF.

This clone was recorded only once. The rearrangement links TRBV7-8 to TRBJ2-7; 13 nucleotides align to TRBD2. CDR1 is SGHVS and CDR2 is FQNEAQ in the germline V gene. With 4 bases clipped from V and 1 base from J, the junction kept 1 base outside the gene matches. The CDR3 sequence is 15 residues long. The CDR3 bases are TGTGCCAGCAGCTGGGGACTAGCGGGGTCCTACGAGCAGTACTTC. This sequence encodes CASSWGLAGSYEQYF.

The chain uses TRBV28 and TRBJ2-7; no definite D call. CDR3 length: 10 residues. Trimming pared 8 bases from V and 7 bases from J, leaving 9 bases between. CDR1 is MDHEN, CDR2 SYDVKM, per germline. CDR3 nucleotide sequence: TGTGCCAGCGGCTTCGTAGAGCAGTACTTC. This sequence encodes CASGFVEQYF.

This chain joins TRBV5-5 and TRBJ2-5; 10 bases are shared with TRBD1. Trimming removed 5 bases from V and 5 bases from J; junction bases left unmatched: 9. Germline-derived CDR1 and CDR2 are SGHKS and YYEKEE (reference sequence). This CDR3 comprises 15 residues. The CDR3 DNA follows: TGTGCCAGCAGACCGACAGGGGGCCGTCGGGAGACCCAGTACTTC. Its translation is CASRPTGGRRETQYF.

In regard to this clone: The identical CDR3 is also encoded by other nucleotide sequences in the sample. The chain recombines TRBV5-1 with TRBJ1-5, with TRBD1 as a possible D gene (6 bases). The CDR3 has 14 residues. Per germline, CDR1 SGHRS and CDR2 YFSETQ. The V end lost 4 bases, the J end lost 3 bases, and 11 bases lay between the germline ends. DNA for the CDR3: TGCGCCAGCAGCCCGACAGGTTTCAATCAGCCCCAGCATTTT. Protein: CASSPTGFNQPQHF.

This sequence joins TRBV9 and TRBJ2-1; D is perhaps TRBD2 (5 bases). The CDR3 totals 14 residues. Germline CDR1 and CDR2: SGDLS and YYNGEE. The germline V and J ends were trimmed by 4 bases and 4 bases, with 12 bases remaining between them. CDR3 protein: CASSTQTSYNEQFF. Here the CDR3 DNA reads TGTGCCAGCAGCACACAAACTAGTTACAATGAGCAGTTCTTC.

V and J are TRBV2 and TRBJ1-5; tentative D call: TRBD1 (6 bases). The CDR3 is 14 amino acids. In germline, CDR1 is SNHLY, CDR2 FYNNEI. The ends were cut back, 8 bases at V and 3 bases at J, with 14 bases in the middle. CDR3 nucleotides: TGTGCCAGCTTAAGCGGGGGGCTCAATCAGCCCCAGCATTTT. Protein product: CASLSGGLNQPQHF.

This clone turned up a few times. This sequence joins TRBV20-1 and TRBJ1-2, with unresolved D. CDR1 is DFQATT, CDR2 SNEGSKA, per germline (reference sequence). Trimming took off 5 bases at V and 5 bases at J, with 6 bases between the two ends. The CDR3 contains 10 residues. The CDR3, as DNA: TGCAGTGCTCCGTCATATGGCTACACCTTC. It specifies CSAPSYGYTF.

The chain has TRBV18 and TRBJ2-7, with TRBD1 matching 7 bases. The CDR3 covers 14 residues. V shed 3 bases and J 5 bases; nucleotides not matched to a gene: 7. Germline V lookup: CDR1 KGHSH, CDR2 LQKENI. CDR3 in DNA: TGTGCCAGCTCACCCCACAGGGGTATCGACGAGCAGTACTTC. It is translated as CASSPHRGIDEQYF. The full variable domain, its missing parts supplied by reference TRBV18 and TRBJ2-7, is NAGVMQNPRHLVRRRGQEARLRCSPMKGHSHVYWYRQLPEEGLKFMVYLQKENIIDESGMPKERFSAEFPKEGPSILRIQQVVRGDSAAYFCASSPHRGIDEQYFGPGTRLTVT.